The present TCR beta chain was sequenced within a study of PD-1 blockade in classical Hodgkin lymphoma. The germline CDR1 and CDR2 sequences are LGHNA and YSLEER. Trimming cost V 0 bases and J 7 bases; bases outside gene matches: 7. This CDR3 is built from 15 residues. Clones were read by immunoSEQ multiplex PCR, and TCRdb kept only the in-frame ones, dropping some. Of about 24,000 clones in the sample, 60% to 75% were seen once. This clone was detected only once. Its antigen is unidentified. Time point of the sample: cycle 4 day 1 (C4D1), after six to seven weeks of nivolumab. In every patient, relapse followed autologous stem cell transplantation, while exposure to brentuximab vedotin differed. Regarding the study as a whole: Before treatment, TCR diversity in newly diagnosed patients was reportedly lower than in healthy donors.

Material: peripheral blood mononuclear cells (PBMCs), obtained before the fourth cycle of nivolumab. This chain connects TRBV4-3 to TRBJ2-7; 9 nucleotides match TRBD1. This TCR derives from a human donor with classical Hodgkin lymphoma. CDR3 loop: CASSQETGGFLEQYF. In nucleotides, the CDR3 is TGCGCCAGCAGCCAAGAAACAGGGGGCTTTCTTGAGCAGTACTTC.